These T cell receptor beta chains were read from a single sample in a study of shared clonotypes between healthy human individuals. The data were produced by immunoSEQ multiplex PCR, yet TCRdb's version contains in-frame clones alone and is incomplete. The table shows around 600,000 clones, with almost 97% occurring only once. Sequences were obtained from naive CD4+ T cells sorted from blood. Source of these receptors: a woman in her thirties in good health. Both conserved end residues are part of each CDR3. A D gene is named only where the DNA matches it firmly. The listing skips clone size in some rows; elsewhere it reads once, few, many or a size class.

CASTPSGPSTDTQYF	TGTGCCAGCACCCCCTCGGGCCCCAGCACAGATACGCAGTATTTT	TRBV5-6	NA	15	TRBJ2-3	NA
CASSSPGRLGLYSPLHF	TGTGCCAGCAGTTCTCCGGGACGGTTAGGGCTTTATTCACCCCTCCACTTT	TRBV28	NA	17	TRBJ1-6	NA
CASSQTQGTDTQYF	TGTGCCAGCAGTCAAACCCAGGGGACAGATACGCAGTATTTT	TRBV27	NA	14	TRBJ2-3	NA
CARGRSAGRSYEQYF	TGTGCCAGGGGGAGGTCGGCGGGGAGGAGCTACGAGCAGTACTTC	TRBV2	NA	15	TRBJ2-7	NA
CASSFRGRKTEAFF	TGTGCCAGCAGCTTCAGGGGGCGAAAGACTGAAGCTTTCTTT	TRBV6-1	NA	14	TRBJ1-1	TRBD1
CASSVEAGNSPLHF	TGTGCCAGCAGCGTAGAGGCAGGGAATTCACCCCTCCACTTT	TRBV9	NA	14	TRBJ1-6	NA
CASAPASNQPQHF	TGTGCCAGCGCCCCAGCGAGCAATCAGCCCCAGCATTTT	TRBV25-1	NA	13	TRBJ1-5	NA
CASIWSSIQGAYTGELFF	TGTGCCAGTATCTGGTCAAGCATACAGGGGGCATACACCGGGGAGCTGTTTTTT	TRBV19	NA	18	TRBJ2-2	TRBD1
CASGRGSGAGELFF	TGTGCCAGCGGAAGAGGGAGTGGGGCCGGGGAGCTGTTTTTT	TRBV5-4	NA	14	TRBJ2-2	NA
CASSLGTQGAPSGNTIYF	TGTGCCAGCAGCTTGGGTACACAGGGAGCCCCGTCTGGAAACACCATATATTTT	TRBV5-4	NA	18	TRBJ1-3	NA
CAISERQGWTDTQYF	TGTGCCATCAGTGAGAGGCAGGGATGGACAGATACGCAGTATTTT	TRBV10-3	NA	15	TRBJ2-3	NA
CASSPRGGRETQYF	TGTGCCAGCTCACCGAGGGGGGGCAGAGAGACCCAGTACTTC	TRBV18	once	14	TRBJ2-5	NA